This record covers a single TCR beta chain. This clone was seen once. What antigen it recognizes has not been identified. No base-level quality is on record; no much larger clone is a single base apart. This sample was taken from a study of T cell responses to AZD1222 COVID-19 vaccine (dated by TCRdb to about 2021). As for the study more broadly: AZD1222 recipients given second doses at about 4 weeks or at about 12 weeks were pooled, since spike-specific TCR depth and breadth were not found to differ between the two schedules. TCR sequencing was performed for 230 to 250 trial participants, of whom about 210 were given two doses of AZD1222 and around 26 were given two doses of MenACWY control vaccine. Trial participants were enrolled by age into 18-55, 56-69 and 70-plus year subgroups, with roughly 150, 30 and 60 TCR-sequenced participants respectively. The paper as a whole reports these results and caveats: The 56-69-year group was small, and its depth increase did not reach significance, likely because of low power. After two AZD1222 doses, both the breadth and the depth of spike-specific TCRs were significantly higher than at day 0 and than in MenACWY recipients. Conclusions about previously exposed vaccinees were limited because only six or seven AZD1222 recipients were SARS-CoV-2 seropositive at baseline. Participants were mostly white British and included more females than males, and it was suggested by the authors that clonal diversity may have been underestimated. Reportedly, almost half of the unique spike-specific TCRs recognized epitopes lying outside the regions that are mutated in the B.1.351 and B.1.1.7 variants. Because no day 14 peak-response samples were available, the repertoires could be characterized only after the peak T cell response. The whole spike protein was spanned by vaccine-associated CD4 TCRs, and dominant responses were seen in regions 160-218 and 743-854.

The CDR3 regions of human TCRbeta chains were subjected to immunosequencing. The study's processing was this. TCRs in the repertoires were compared against a reference library of SARS-CoV-2-specific TCRs that had been generated with the MIRA antigen-specificity platform. Breadth meant the fraction of unique TCRs that were SARS-CoV-2-associated, whereas depth meant the fraction of total T cells that were SARS-CoV-2-associated. Using the MIRA data, every spike-specific TCR was mapped to the spike region that the TCR reacted to and assigned to either a CD4 or a CD8 class. Log10-transformed breadth and depth values were compared by one-way ANOVA with Sidak's multiple comparisons tests. The source is immuneACCESS, and TCRdb retained only in-frame sequences with V and J called. Part of the clones is not carried over; for the studies checked, unresolved V genes explain less than half of this, and the remainder is unexplained. The DNA was the basis for D and trimming; V, J and clone size are from that table. In this sample the table shows 100,000 to 130,000 clones, around 89% of which occur a single time. The ten largest make up about 6.6% of the sample.

The time point tag for this specimen amounts to: baseline before first vaccination. The vaccinee samples were drawn from two UK trials, COV001 and COV002, one of which was a single-blind randomized controlled phase 2/3 trial testing AZD1222 (ChAdOx1 nCoV-19) in healthy adults. Trial participant PBMC samples were collected at day 0 and day 28 after the second dose for TCRbeta chain sequencing. Looking up the germline V gene (reference sequence) yields CDR1 MNHEY and CDR2 SMNVEV. The CDR3 has 15 amino acids, counting the end cysteine and phenylalanine. The only DNA kept is the CDR3, 45 bases in frame from the first base. The junction shows trimming of 0 bases on V and 7 bases on J, plus 15 bases between the germline ends.

Recombination linked TRBV27 to TRBJ1-2, and the D gene may be TRBD1, 6 bases matching. The receptor was isolated from an adult in good health. This specimen consisted of peripheral blood, obtained on day 0 of AZD1222 vaccination. CDR3 protein: CASSLSGWGRGGYTF. The sequence in DNA is TGTGCCAGCAGTTTATCGGGTTGGGGGCGCGGTGGCTACACCTTC.